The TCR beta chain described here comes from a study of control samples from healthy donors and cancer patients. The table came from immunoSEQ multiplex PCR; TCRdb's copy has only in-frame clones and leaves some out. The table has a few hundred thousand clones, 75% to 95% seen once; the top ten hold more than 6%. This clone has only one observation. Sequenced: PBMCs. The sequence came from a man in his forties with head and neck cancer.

The CDR3 nucleotides read TGTGCCAGCATGCTGACAGGGGCGGAGACCCAGTACTTC. Its protein is CASMLTGAETQYF. This chain links TRBV27 with TRBJ2-5; 8 nucleotides align to TRBD1. The CDR3 is 13 amino acids. Germline V gene lookup returns CDR1 MNHEY and CDR2 SMNVEV (reference sequence). The V gene end was trimmed by 7 bases and the J gene end by 5 bases; junction bases not matched to a gene: 6.